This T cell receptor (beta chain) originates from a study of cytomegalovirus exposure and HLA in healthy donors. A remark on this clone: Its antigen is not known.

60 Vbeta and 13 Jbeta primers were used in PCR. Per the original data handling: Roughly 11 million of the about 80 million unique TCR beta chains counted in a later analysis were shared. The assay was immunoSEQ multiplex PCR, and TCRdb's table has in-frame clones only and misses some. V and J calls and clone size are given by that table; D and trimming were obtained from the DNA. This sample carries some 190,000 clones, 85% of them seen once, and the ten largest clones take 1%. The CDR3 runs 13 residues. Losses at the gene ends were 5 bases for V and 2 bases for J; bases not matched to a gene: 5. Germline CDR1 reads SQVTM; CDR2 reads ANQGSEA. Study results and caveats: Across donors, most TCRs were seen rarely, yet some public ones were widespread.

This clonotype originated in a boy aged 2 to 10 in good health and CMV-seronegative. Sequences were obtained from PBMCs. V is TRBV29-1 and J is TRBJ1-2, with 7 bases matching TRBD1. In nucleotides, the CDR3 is TGCAGCGTTTCCGGGACAGCAAACTATGGCTACACCTTC. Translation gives CSVSGTANYGYTF.